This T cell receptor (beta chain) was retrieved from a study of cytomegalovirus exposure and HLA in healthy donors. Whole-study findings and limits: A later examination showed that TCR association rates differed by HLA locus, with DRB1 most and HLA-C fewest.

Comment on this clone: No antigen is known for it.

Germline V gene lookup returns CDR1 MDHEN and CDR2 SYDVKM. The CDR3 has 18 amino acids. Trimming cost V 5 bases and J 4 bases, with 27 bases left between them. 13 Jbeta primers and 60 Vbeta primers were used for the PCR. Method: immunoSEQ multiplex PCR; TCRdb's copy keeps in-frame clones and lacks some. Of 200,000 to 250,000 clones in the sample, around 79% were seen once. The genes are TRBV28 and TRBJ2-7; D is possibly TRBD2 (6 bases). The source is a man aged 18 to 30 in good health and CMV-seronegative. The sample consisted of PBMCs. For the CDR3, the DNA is TGTGCCAGCAGTCTAAACGGGATAGCCGGGACTCTCTCGTACGAGCAGTACTTC. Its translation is CASSLNGIAGTLSYEQYF.